These 5 T cell receptor beta chains share one sample of origin, sequenced in a study of shared clonotypes between healthy human individuals. Only CD45RO-negative cells positively selected for CCR7 counted as naive CD8 cells, so terminally differentiated effector memory CD45RA+ cells were excluded. The repertoire was sequenced with immunoSEQ multiplex PCR; TCRdb's copy has only in-frame clones and lacks some. The sample carries roughly 2,000,000 clones, about 94% recorded once. Sequences were obtained from naive CD8+ T cells from PBMCs. Receptors originate from a man aged 18 to 30 in good health. Some clones in this sample may be carry-over from other donors' samples.

The chain employs TRBV5-1 and TRBJ2-5; 10 bases map to TRBD1. J was trimmed by 3 bases and V by 2 bases; bases with no gene match: 7. Germline V gene data show CDR1 as SGHRS and CDR2 as YFSETQ. The CDR3 runs to 16 residues. The CDR3 reads CASSFRPGTGEETQYF. The CDR3 DNA reads as TGCGCCAGCAGCTTTCGTCCCGGGACAGGGGAAGAGACCCAGTACTTC.

The chain uses TRBV7-9 and TRBJ2-1; maybe TRBD1 (6 bases). V gave up 1 base and J gave up 7 bases, with 11 bases separating them. Germline CDR1 and CDR2: SEHNR and FQNEAQ (reference sequence). This CDR3 spans 14 amino acids. The CDR3 nucleotides read TGTGCCAGCAGCTTAGAACAGGGATGGAATGAGCAGTTCTTC. Protein: CASSLEQGWNEQFF.

On this clone: Other DNA sequences of this sample code for an identical CDR3. The J gene is TRBJ2-1, the V gene TRBV27; the D call may be TRBD1 or TRBD2 (5 bases each). CDR1 is MNHEY, CDR2 SMNVEV, per germline (reference sequence). V lost 3 bases and J lost 7, with 7 bases in between. The CDR3 spans 12 residues. CDR3 DNA: TGTGCCAGCAGTTTCTGGGGGAATGAGCAGTTCTTC. Protein product: CASSFWGNEQFF.

The genes are TRBV2 and TRBJ2-1; TRBD2 agrees at 7 bases. CDR1 is SNHLY, CDR2 FYNNEI, per germline. The CDR3 sequence is 15 residues long. V lost 4 bases, J lost 5 bases, and 8 bases stayed unmatched. CDR3 region: CASSVLASGDNEQFF. CDR3 bases: TGTGCCAGCAGTGTGTTGGCTAGCGGAGACAATGAGCAGTTCTTC.

The CDR3 DNA reads TGTGCCAGCAGTGGGACTAGCGGACCAGATACGCAGTATTTT. Amino acid sequence: CASSGTSGPDTQYF. The genes are TRBV2 and TRBJ2-3; 10 positions agree with TRBD2. CDR1 and CDR2 from the germline V gene are SNHLY and FYNNEI. The CDR3 is 14 amino acids. V shed 4 bases, J shed 4 bases, and the junction held 2 bases outside the gene matches.